These 30 T cell receptor beta chains originate from one sample sequenced in a study of cytomegalovirus exposure and HLA in healthy donors. Assay: immunoSEQ multiplex PCR; the TCRdb copy retains only in-frame clones and omits some. Among roughly 180,000 clones, approximately 88% were seen once, and the ten largest hold roughly 7%. The sequenced sample was PBMCs. The receptors originated from a man aged 18 to 30 in good health and CMV-seropositive.

The chain joins TRBV30 to TRBJ1-1; 7 positions agree with TRBD1. V was clipped by 3 bases and J by 4 bases; unmatched bases: 5. The CDR3 is 13 residues long. Germline V CDR1 and CDR2: GTSNPN, SVGIG (reference sequence). The CDR3 region is CAWRTPGGTEAFF. In DNA form, the CDR3 reads TGTGCCTGGAGAACCCCAGGGGGCACTGAAGCTTTCTTT.

This clone was detected only once. This chain uses TRBV2 with TRBJ1-1; tentatively, D is TRBD1 (6 bases). V was clipped by 5 bases and J by 0 bases, with 10 bases between them. The CDR3 runs 14 residues. CDR1 is SNHLY, CDR2 FYNNEI, per germline. The CDR3 sequence is CASSIGQLNTEAFF. CDR3 DNA sequence: TGTGCCAGCAGTATAGGACAGCTGAACACTGAAGCTTTCTTT. The variable domain in full, with the rest retrieved from reference TRBV2 and TRBJ1-1, is EPEVTQTPSHQVTQMGQEVILRCVPISNHLYFYWYRQILGQKVEFLVSFYNNEISEKSEIFDDQFSVERPDGSNFTLKIRSTKLEDSAMYFCASSIGQLNTEAFFGQGTRLTVV.

CDR3 sequence (DNA): TGTGCCAGCAGTTACGGAGCGGGACTTAGCGCAGATACGCAGTATTTT. Translated, it gives CASSYGAGLSADTQYF. This chain joins TRBV11-1 and TRBJ2-3; 7 positions agree with TRBD2. V shed 6 bases and J 4 bases; nucleotides not matched to a gene: 13. Germline lookup yields CDR1 SGHAT and CDR2 FQDESV (reference sequence). The CDR3 consists of 16 residues.

The genes are TRBV28 and TRBJ1-2; 7 nucleotides align to TRBD1. CDR3 size: 17 residues. Looked up from germline, CDR1 is MDHEN and CDR2 is SYDVKM. The junction had 11 bases not matched to a gene; V was cut back by 3 bases and J by 1 base. The CDR3 protein is CASSFLGVTGINYGYTF. CDR3 sequence (DNA): TGTGCCAGCAGTTTCCTAGGAGTGACAGGGATTAACTATGGCTACACCTTC.

The gene calls are TRBV28 and TRBJ2-5; 11 bases align to TRBD1. Per the germline V gene, CDR1 is MDHEN and CDR2 is SYDVKM. J gave up 5 bases and V 5 bases, and 7 bases lay outside the gene matches. The CDR3 length is 15 residues. The CDR3, as DNA: TGTGCCAGCAGTGGGGACAGGGGGGTTGGGGAGACCCAGTACTTC. It yields the protein CASSGDRGVGETQYF.

V is TRBV4-2 and J is TRBJ2-3, with 8 bases matching TRBD2. The junction had 5 bases not matched to a gene; V was cut back by 1 base and J by 2 bases. Per germline, CDR1 LGHNA and CDR2 YNFKEQ. The CDR3 consists of 16 residues. Written as DNA, the CDR3 is TGTGCCAGCAGCCAAGGGATTAGCGGGAACACAGATACGCAGTATTTT. This sequence encodes CASSQGISGNTDTQYF.

The V and J genes are TRBV5-6 and TRBJ2-3; no clear D gene. Germline CDR1 and CDR2: SGHDT and YYEEEE. V was trimmed by 0 bases and J by 4 bases, leaving 3 bases between them. This CDR3 is 12 amino acids long. This CDR3 reads CASSLGADTQYF. The CDR3, as DNA: TGTGCCAGCAGCTTGGGCGCAGATACGCAGTATTTT.

This clone was recorded a few times. The chain joins TRBV7-9 to TRBJ2-3; weak D call: TRBD2 (5 bases). Looked up from germline, CDR1 is SEHNR and CDR2 is FQNEAQ (reference sequence). Trimming pared 0 bases from V and 4 bases from J, leaving 5 bases between. The CDR3 contains 13 residues. In DNA form, the CDR3 reads TGTGCCAGCAGCTTAGCGGGAGCAGATACGCAGTATTTT. Translated, it gives CASSLAGADTQYF.

This sequence joins TRBV5-1 and TRBJ2-7; D possibly corresponds to TRBD2 (5 bases). The V end was cut by 0 bases, the J end by 1 base, with 20 bases between. Germline CDR1 SGHRS, CDR2 YFSETQ. This CDR3 comprises 18 residues. As DNA, the CDR3 is TGCGCCAGCAGCTTGGGAGACCCTCGACTAAAGAGTTCCTACGAGCAGTACTTC. Translation: CASSLGDPRLKSSYEQYF.

The chain joins TRBV30 to TRBJ2-7, with D possibly being TRBD2 (5 bases). Trimming removed 4 bases from V and 0 bases from J, with 13 bases in between. The germline CDR1 and CDR2 sequences are GTSNPN and SVGIG (reference sequence). This CDR3 is 14 amino acids long. The CDR3 loop reads CAWNGGSYSYEQYF. The CDR3 DNA follows: TGTGCCTGGAACGGCGGGTCCTACTCCTACGAGCAGTACTTC.

This chain uses TRBV9 with TRBJ2-7; 9 positions agree with TRBD1. Germline loops: CDR1 SGDLS, CDR2 YYNGEE. There are 13 residues in the CDR3. V shed 3 bases, J shed 7 bases, and the junction held 5 bases outside the gene matches. The CDR3 sequence: CASSAGQGWEQYF. The CDR3 coding sequence is TGTGCCAGCAGCGCCGGACAGGGGTGGGAGCAGTACTTC.

This chain links TRBV5-6 with TRBJ1-1; D is unclear. The V and J ends lost 4 bases and 2 bases respectively, with 15 bases between them. This CDR3 has 15 amino acids. Per germline, CDR1 SGHDT and CDR2 YYEEEE. This CDR3 reads CASSPRAHGNTEAFF. CDR3 coding DNA: TGTGCCAGCAGCCCGAGGGCACATGGAAACACTGAAGCTTTCTTT.

J is TRBJ1-1 and V is TRBV9, with no clear D. The germline CDR1 and CDR2 sequences are SGDLS and YYNGEE. The CDR3 has 13 residues. V was shortened by 2 bases and J by 2 bases, with 7 bases between the two germline ends. The CDR3 is CASSVHTNTEAFF. The CDR3 coding sequence is TGTGCCAGCAGCGTGCATACAAACACTGAAGCTTTCTTT.

The chain is built from TRBV28 and TRBJ2-5; no clear D gene. Looked up from germline, CDR1 is MDHEN and CDR2 is SYDVKM. There are 14 residues in the CDR3. Trimming pared 1 base from V and 4 bases from J, leaving 10 bases between. CDR3: CASSLLWAPETQYF. The DNA for the CDR3 is TGTGCCAGCAGTTTATTATGGGCCCCAGAGACCCAGTACTTC.

This sequence joins TRBV29-1 and TRBJ1-1; 10 bases agree with TRBD1. The V gene's germline CDR1 is SQVTM and CDR2 ANQGSEA. The CDR3 is 14 amino acids. Trimming cost V 8 bases and J 10 bases; bases outside gene matches: 16. The CDR3 is CSFNFPGQGLAAFF. The CDR3 nucleotides read TGCAGCTTCAATTTCCCGGGACAGGGGCTTGCAGCTTTCTTT.

The sample holds a few counts of this clone. The rearrangement uses TRBV6-1 and TRBJ2-7, with 7 positions matching TRBD1. This CDR3 has 14 residues. Unmatched junction bases numbered 6, after V lost 7 bases and J lost 0 bases. Per the germline V gene, CDR1 is MNHNS and CDR2 is SASEGT. The CDR3: CASIRGQNSYEQYF. The CDR3 bases are TGTGCCAGCATCAGGGGACAGAACTCCTACGAGCAGTACTTC.

The chain employs TRBV12-2 and TRBJ1-5; the DNA was not used to check the table's D call, TRBD1. TRBV12-2 is shown as a pseudogene. This CDR3 has 16 amino acids. CDR3 sequence reads: CASRSPGQGNGQPQHF. CDR3 sequence (DNA): TGTGCAAGTCGTTCCCCGGGACAGGGTAATGGTCAGCCCCAGCATTTT.

The chain uses TRBV7-2 and TRBJ2-7; D gene unclear. The CDR3 runs to 13 residues. Trimming took 4 bases from V and 4 from J, leaving 11 bases between them. Germline V lookup: CDR1 SGHTA, CDR2 FQGNSA. CDR3 loop: CASSSAVGYEQYF. The CDR3 DNA reads as TGTGCCAGCAGCTCCGCCGTCGGGTACGAGCAGTACTTC.

The V gene is TRBV2, the J gene TRBJ2-7; the match to TRBD2 covers 11 bases. Germline V lookup: CDR1 SNHLY, CDR2 FYNNEI. CDR3 size: 12 residues. J was trimmed by 7 bases and V by 8 bases; bases with no gene match: 4. The CDR3 DNA is TGTGCCAGCGGGACTAGCGGCTCAGAGCAGTACTTC. Its translation is CASGTSGSEQYF. The full variable domain, with the rest looked up from reference TRBV2 and TRBJ2-7, is EPEVTQTPSHQVTQMGQEVILRCVPISNHLYFYWYRQILGQKVEFLVSFYNNEISEKSEIFDDQFSVERPDGSNFTLKIRSTKLEDSAMYFCASGTSGSEQYFGPGTRLTVT.

This clone showed up just a few times. The gene calls are TRBV14 and TRBJ2-7, with 8 bases aligning to TRBD2. CDR3 length equals 15 residues. Germline CDR1 and CDR2: SGHDN and FVKESK. The trim removed 1 base at V and 6 bases at J, leaving 8 bases unmatched. The CDR3 DNA reads as TGTGCCAGCAGCCAAGCCTTAGCGGGGACCGGCGAGCAGTACTTC. Translation: CASSQALAGTGEQYF.

CDR3 nucleotides: TGTGCCAGCAGCTTAAACCAGGGCCTAAAGCCCCAGCATTTT. Amino acid sequence: CASSLNQGLKPQHF. V usage is TRBV7-2 and J usage is TRBJ1-5; a possible D gene is TRBD1 (5 bases). Germline loops: CDR1 SGHTA, CDR2 FQGNSA. Deletions cut 2 bases from V and 8 bases from J, with 13 bases between. This CDR3 is 14 amino acids long.

This chain uses TRBV7-9 with TRBJ2-4; D is undetermined. Trimming left V 1 base short and J 7 bases short, with 5 bases between. This CDR3 has 12 amino acids. Germline values: CDR1 SEHNR, CDR2 FQNEAQ (reference sequence). The CDR3 region is CASSLVPNIQYF. In nucleotides, the CDR3 is TGTGCCAGCAGCTTAGTCCCGAACATTCAGTACTTC.

V is TRBV30 and J is TRBJ2-4, with D maybe TRBD1 (5 bases). Germline CDR1 is GTSNPN and CDR2 is SVGIG (reference sequence). V lost 1 base and J lost 5, with 6 bases in between. The CDR3 covers 12 residues. In nucleotides, the CDR3 is TGTGCCTGGAGTGAAGGGGAAAACATTCAGTACTTC. Protein sequence: CAWSEGENIQYF.

This clone has only one observation. CDR3 loop: CASSQDPGQPQHF. In DNA form, the CDR3 reads TGCGCCAGCAGCCAAGATCCCGGTCAGCCCCAGCATTTT. The V call is TRBV4-3, the J call TRBJ1-5; D is unresolved. V was shortened by 0 bases and J by 6 bases, with 6 bases between the two germline ends. The CDR3 has 13 amino acids. Germline V lookup: CDR1 LGHNA, CDR2 YSLEER.

A few counts support this clone. The chain employs TRBV27 and TRBJ1-2; perhaps TRBD1 as D (6 bases). Germline values: CDR1 MNHEY, CDR2 SMNVEV (reference sequence). The CDR3 loop spans 12 amino acids. The ends were cut back, 6 bases at V and 8 bases at J, with 13 bases in the middle. The CDR3 sequence: CASRTGGWGYTF. The CDR3 DNA is TGTGCCAGCAGGACAGGCGGGTGGGGCTACACCTTC.

The rearrangement links TRBV5-3 to TRBJ2-7, with a weak D call TRBD1 (5 bases). TRBV5-3 is treated as an ORF (open reading frame) with a function not yet certain. Trimming stripped 1 base from V and 3 bases from J, with 17 bases between. This CDR3 region has 16 residues. The DNA of the CDR3 is TGTGCCAGAAGCTTGCTAATGCAGGGAAAGGACTACGAGCAGTACTTC. This sequence encodes CARSLLMQGKDYEQYF.

The V call is TRBV5-1, the J call TRBJ2-2, with 10 bases fitting TRBD2. Germline CDR1 reads SGHRS; CDR2 reads YFSETQ. This CDR3 has 16 residues. The trim removed 2 bases at V and 4 bases at J, leaving 5 bases unmatched. The CDR3 nucleotides are TGCGCCAGCAGCTTTAGCGGGAGGACCCCCACCGGGGAGCTGTTTTTT. Translating gives CASSFSGRTPTGELFF.

The V call is TRBV27, the J call TRBJ2-7, with 8 bases aligning to TRBD1. The germline V gene encodes CDR1 MNHEY and CDR2 SMNVEV (reference sequence). The trim removed 4 bases at V and 2 bases at J, leaving 7 bases unmatched. The CDR3 has 15 residues. The CDR3 DNA follows: TGTGCCAGCAGTTATTCCGGGACAGGTCCCTACGAGCAGTACTTC. This codes for CASSYSGTGPYEQYF.

This chain connects TRBV19 to TRBJ2-1; a possible D gene is TRBD2 (6 bases). Trimming took 3 bases from V and 10 from J, leaving 16 bases between them. The CDR3 loop spans 14 amino acids. Germline V CDR1 and CDR2: LNHDA, SQIVND (reference sequence). CDR3 region: CASSIYSSGEEQFF. CDR3 in DNA: TGTGCCAGTAGTATCTACTCGTCGGGAGAAGAGCAGTTCTTC.

The chain uses TRBV10-2 and TRBJ1-2; D unclear. Trimming took 10 bases from V and 2 from J, leaving 8 bases between them. The V gene's germline CDR1 is WSHSY and CDR2 SAAADI. The CDR3 sequence is 11 residues long. The CDR3 DNA reads as TGCGCCACCGGGGAGAACTATGGCTACACCTTC. The encoded protein is CATGENYGYTF.